What follows are 5 T cell receptor beta chains derived from one specimen sequenced in a study of CD8+CD57+ T cells in acquired aplastic anemia. Patients chosen for sequencing had shown CD8+CD57+ cell expansion by flow cytometry. Genomic DNA constituted the template upon which TCR beta VDJ and CDR3 profiling was performed. One entry per CDR3 protein, called by TCRdb with MiXCR from the reads. The table lists more than 200,000 distinct CDR3 sequences, around 49% of them singletons, with 15% to 20% in the top ten. The specimen was sorted CD4+, CD8+, or CD8+CD57+ T cells (not recorded which) from PBMCs. The receptors originated from a human donor with aplastic anemia.

At least ten counts were recorded for this clonotype. The V call is TRBV7-6, the J call TRBJ2-2; 10 positions agree with TRBD1. The J segment lost 6 bases and the V segment lost 2 bases, leaving 12 bases of the junction unmatched. The CDR3 is 18 residues long. In germline, CDR1 is SGHVS, CDR2 FNYEAQ. The CDR3 region is CASSLSPPTGQGPGELFF. The CDR3 DNA is TGTGCCAGCAGCTTAAGCCCACCTACGGGACAGGGGCCCGGGGAGCTGTTTTTT.

This clonotype came up many times. The chain has TRBV10-3 and TRBJ1-5; D unresolved. The CDR3 has 14 amino acids. The germline V and J ends were trimmed by 0 bases and 4 bases, with 7 bases remaining between them. The germline gives CDR1 ENHRY, CDR2 SYGVKD. Written as DNA, the CDR3 is TGTGCCATCAGTGAGTCGGGCCCAAATCAGCCCCAGCATTTT. Translation: CAISESGPNQPQHF.

This clonotype has at least ten counts. This chain links TRBV19 with TRBJ1-1; D unclear. V lost 1 base, J lost 0 bases, and 12 bases lay in between. The CDR3 sequence is 16 residues long. Germline V CDR1 and CDR2: LNHDA, SQIVND (reference sequence). The CDR3 is CASSIAWTVMNTEAFF. CDR3 bases: TGTGCCAGTAGTATAGCTTGGACGGTGATGAACACTGAAGCTTTCTTT. The variable domain in full, completed from reference TRBV19 and TRBJ1-1, reads DGGITQSPKYLFRKEGQNVTLSCEQNLNHDAMYWYRQDPGQGLRLIYYSQIVNDFQKGDIAEGYSVSREKKESFPLTVTSAQKNPTAFYLCASSIAWTVMNTEAFFGQGTRLTVV.

This clonotype was found many times. This sequence joins TRBV15 and TRBJ1-1; D is unclear. Trimming stripped 4 bases from V and 11 bases from J, with 17 bases between. This CDR3 has 13 amino acids. Germline assignment: CDR1 LNHNV and CDR2 YYDKDF (reference sequence). The CDR3 DNA reads as TGTGCCACCAGCACGAGAGATACCCGAGGGGCTTTCTTT. Amino acids: CATSTRDTRGAFF.

This clonotype has a count of ten or more. V is TRBV6-5 and J is TRBJ2-7, with 10 bases lining up with TRBD1. Germline V gives CDR1 MNHEY, CDR2 SVGAGI. Germline trimming cut 6 bases from V and 3 bases from J; bases unmatched to any gene: 8. The CDR3 loop spans 15 amino acids. The CDR3 region has the DNA TGTGCCAGCAGCCCCCGACAGGGGGCGGTCTACGAGCAGTACTTC. Protein product: CASSPRQGAVYEQYF.